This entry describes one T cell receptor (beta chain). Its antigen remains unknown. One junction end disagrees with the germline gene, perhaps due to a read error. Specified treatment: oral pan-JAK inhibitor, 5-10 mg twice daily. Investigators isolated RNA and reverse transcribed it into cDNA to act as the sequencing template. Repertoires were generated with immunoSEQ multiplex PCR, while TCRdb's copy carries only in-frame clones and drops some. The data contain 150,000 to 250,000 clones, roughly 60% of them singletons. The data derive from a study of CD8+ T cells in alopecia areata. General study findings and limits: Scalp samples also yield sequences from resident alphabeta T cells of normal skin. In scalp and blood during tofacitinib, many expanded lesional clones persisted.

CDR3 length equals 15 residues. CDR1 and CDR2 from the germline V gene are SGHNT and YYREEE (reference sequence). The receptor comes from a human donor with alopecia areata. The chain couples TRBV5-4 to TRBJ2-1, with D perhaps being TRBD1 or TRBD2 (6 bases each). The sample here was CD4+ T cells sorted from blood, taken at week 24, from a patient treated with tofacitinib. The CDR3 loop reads CASSQEGGLSNEQFF. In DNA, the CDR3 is TGCGCCAGCAGCCAAGAGGGGGGACTGAGCAATGAGCAGTTCTTC.